The 10 T cell receptor beta chains given below trace back to one sample, sequenced in a study of blood T cell repertoires in COVID-19. Clones were read by immunoSEQ multiplex PCR, and TCRdb kept only the in-frame ones, dropping some. The top ten hold roughly 15% of the sample, which has about 180,000 clones, approximately 82% seen once. Sequencing used PBMCs or T cells enriched from blood (not recorded which). The receptors stem from a man between 50 and 59 years old who had recovered from COVID-19.

This clone has only a few counts. The V gene is TRBV15, the J gene TRBJ1-4, with 7 bases fitting TRBD1. Germline CDR1 and CDR2: LNHNV and YYDKDF (reference sequence). J lost 0 bases, V lost 5 bases, and 15 bases had no gene match. The CDR3 has 19 residues. DNA of the CDR3: TGTGCCACCAGCCCCCAGAGCCCGGGACAGCTTACAACTAATGAAAAACTGTTTTTT. This gives the protein CATSPQSPGQLTTNEKLFF.

This clone was detected only a few times. This CDR3 is CASRSGVAGSYEQYF. CDR3 nucleotides: TGCGCCAGCAGATCCGGTGTAGCGGGCTCCTACGAGCAGTACTTC. V and J are TRBV5-1 and TRBJ2-7; TRBD2 aligns across 7 bases. Germline CDR1 SGHRS, CDR2 YFSETQ. CDR3 length: 15 amino acids. The V and J ends lost 5 bases and 0 bases, in that order; junction bases with no gene match: 8.

In this sample, this clone turned up a few times. The chain has TRBV21-1 and TRBJ2-6; TRBD1 is the table's D call, not checked against the DNA. TRBV21-1 is listed as a pseudogene. The CDR3 is 16 residues long. In nucleotides, the CDR3 is TGTGCCAGCAGCAAAAGACAGGTGCCTGGGGCCAACGTCCTGACTTTC. Translated, it gives CASSKRQVPGANVLTF.

This chain links TRBV14 with TRBJ2-3; 8 bases align to TRBD2. Trimming cost V 4 bases and J 8 bases; bases outside gene matches: 5. This CDR3 region has 13 residues. The germline CDR1 and CDR2 sequences are SGHDN and FVKESK. Here the CDR3 reads CASSRRGGGTQYF. The CDR3 bases are TGTGCCAGCAGCCGACGGGGGGGCGGTACGCAGTATTTT.

V is TRBV2 and J is TRBJ1-1, with 7 bases fitting TRBD1. The CDR3 sequence is 15 residues long. CDR1 and CDR2 from the germline V gene are SNHLY and FYNNEI. Trimming at V came to 7 bases and at J to 0 bases, leaving 8 bases not matched to a gene. The chain's CDR3 is CASNPQGMVNTEAFF. DNA of the CDR3: TGTGCCAGCAACCCACAGGGGATGGTGAACACTGAAGCTTTCTTT.

The rearrangement links TRBV5-1 to TRBJ2-2; tentative D call: TRBD1 (5 bases). The CDR3 totals 13 residues. V dropped 6 bases and J dropped 1 base, with 7 bases sitting between them. The V gene's germline CDR1 is SGHRS and CDR2 YFSETQ. This chain's CDR3 is CASKDKNTGELFF. Here the CDR3 DNA reads TGCGCCAGCAAGGACAAGAACACCGGGGAGCTGTTTTTT.

V usage is TRBV5-6 and J usage is TRBJ2-3; tentative D call: TRBD1 (5 bases). With 0 bases removed from V and 2 bases from J, the gap between germline ends came to 22 bases. Per germline, CDR1 SGHDT and CDR2 YYEEEE. This CDR3 spans 19 amino acids. The CDR3 DNA sequence: TGTGCCAGCAGCTTGGTTCGTCTCAGGGCTGGATCGCACACAGATACGCAGTATTTT. Amino acid sequence: CASSLVRLRAGSHTDTQYF.

This clone has just one count. The chain uses TRBV15 and TRBJ2-3; 7 nucleotides line up with TRBD2. The CDR3 has 14 amino acids. Germline loops: CDR1 LNHNV, CDR2 YYDKDF (reference sequence). With 2 bases clipped from V and 10 bases from J, the junction kept 9 bases outside the gene matches. The CDR3 spells CATSRISGVAPQYF. The DNA of the CDR3 is TGTGCCACCAGCAGAATCAGCGGGGTCGCGCCGCAGTATTTT. The entire variable domain, with the rest obtained from reference TRBV15 and TRBJ2-3, is as follows: DAMVIQNPRYQVTQFGKPVTLSCSQTLNHNVMYWYQQKSSQAPKLLFHYYDKDFNNEADTPDNFQSRRPNTSFCFLDIRSPGLGDTAMYLCATSRISGVAPQYFGPGTRLTVL.

The chain uses TRBV6-1 and TRBJ2-3; 7 positions agree with TRBD1. The CDR3 contains 14 residues. Germline loops: CDR1 MNHNS, CDR2 SASEGT. J gave up 4 bases and V 1 base, and 2 bases lay outside the gene matches. Here the CDR3 reads CASSEDRGPDTQYF. CDR3 sequence (DNA): TGTGCCAGCAGTGAAGACAGGGGCCCAGATACGCAGTATTTT.

The chain is built from TRBV2 and TRBJ2-1; D unresolved. Germline CDR1 and CDR2: SNHLY and FYNNEI. Trimming shortened V by 7 bases and J by 9 bases, and 13 bases separated the two germline ends. CDR3 length: 12 amino acids. The CDR3 DNA reads TGTGCCAGCACCCGTGAGGCCTCTGAGCAGTTCTTC. It translates to CASTREASEQFF.